This TCR beta chain was sequenced for a study of early stage breast cancer tumors. Across the study: Twelve of the 16 invasive tumors were ER+, PR+ and HER2-.

Sequencing used immunoSEQ multiplex PCR; TCRdb keeps in-frame clones, though not all of them. The data hold tens of thousands of clones, with 74% observed a single time. Points on this clone: Its antigen is unidentified.

In germline, CDR1 is SGHDN, CDR2 FVKESK. The CDR3 extends over 14 amino acids. Trimming pared 2 bases from V and 6 bases from J, leaving 14 bases between. General study findings and limits: Most shared enriched TCRB sequences were commonly generated ones. Tumor and normal breast were distinguished via blood comparison in 14 of 16 patients.

Sequencing was carried out using blood. This TCR derives from a person aged 55 to 70 with breast cancer. This chain connects TRBV14 to TRBJ2-7; TRBD2 is a possible D gene (5 bases). The CDR3 nucleotides are TGTGCCAGCAGCCAACCTTTGGGTAGCGCCGAGCAGTACTTC. Its translation is CASSQPLGSAEQYF.